Below, 14 T cell receptor beta chains from the same sample are listed, as sequenced in a study of shared clonotypes between healthy human individuals. TCRdb's copy holds only in-frame clones and misses some; the assay was immunoSEQ multiplex PCR. The data hold about 1.4 million clones, with approximately 96% observed a single time. The sequencing sample was made of naive CD4+ T cells sorted from blood. Documented subset: CD45RA+ positively selected. The receptors stem from a man aged 25-45 years in good health.

The V call is TRBV6-5, the J call TRBJ2-7; D ambiguous. The CDR3 is 14 residues long. From germline, CDR1 is MNHEY and CDR2 SVGAGI. Trimming took off 0 bases at V and 0 bases at J, with 6 bases between the two ends. The CDR3 is CASSYSTLSYEQYF. The CDR3 DNA is TGTGCCAGCAGTTACTCGACCCTCTCCTACGAGCAGTACTTC.

This clone was detected only once. The chain employs TRBV11-2 and TRBJ2-3; TRBD1 matches 9 bases. CDR3 length: 18 amino acids. Losses at the gene ends were 2 bases for V and 9 bases for J; bases not matched to a gene: 18. Germline V gene sequence: CDR1 SGHAT, CDR2 FQNNGV. The CDR3 reads CASSLIRAAGTGRTTQYF. The CDR3 coding sequence is TGTGCCAGCAGCTTAATCAGGGCAGCAGGGACAGGGAGGACCACGCAGTATTTT.

This clone was seen only once. This chain joins TRBV7-3 and TRBJ2-1, with 9 nucleotides matching TRBD1. There are 15 residues in the CDR3. The germline V gene encodes CDR1 SGHTA and CDR2 FQGTGA. V lost 3 bases, J lost 8 bases, and 8 bases stayed unmatched. The CDR3 is CASSFTGGSLYEQFF. The CDR3 DNA reads as TGTGCCAGCAGCTTTACAGGGGGCTCTCTTTATGAGCAGTTCTTC.

The chain is built from TRBV2 and TRBJ1-5; D might be TRBD1 (6 bases). The V and J ends lost 6 bases and 0 bases respectively, with 18 bases between them. The germline V gene has CDR1 SNHLY and CDR2 FYNNEI. The CDR3 is 17 residues long. CDR3 in amino acids: CASSEIQGAHSNQPQHF. The CDR3 DNA is TGTGCCAGCAGCGAAATACAGGGTGCTCATAGCAATCAGCCCCAGCATTTT.

Points on this clone: This sample also contains other DNA sequences that code for the same CDR3. The chain has TRBV5-1 and TRBJ2-7; D possibly corresponds to TRBD1 (6 bases). In germline, CDR1 is SGHRS, CDR2 YFSETQ. The CDR3 has 14 amino acids. V gave up 0 bases and J gave up 2 bases, with 9 bases separating them. In nucleotides, the CDR3 is TGCGCCAGCAGCTTGGGTGGGACAACCTACGAGCAGTACTTC. Its protein is CASSLGGTTYEQYF. The full variable domain, rest sourced from reference TRBV5-1 and TRBJ2-7, is KAGVTQTPRYLIKTRGQQVTLSCSPISGHRSVSWYQQTPGQGLQFLFEYFSETQRNKGNFPGRFSGRQFSNSRSEMNVSTLELGDSALYLCASSLGGTTYEQYFGPGTRLTVT.

Details on this clone: Different DNA sequences within this sample yield the same CDR3. CDR3 sequence reads: CASSLGGYGYTF. For the CDR3, the DNA is TGTGCCAGCAGTTTGGGGGGCTATGGCTACACCTTC. This chain links TRBV28 with TRBJ1-2; D perhaps matches TRBD1 (5 bases). The germline V gene has CDR1 MDHEN and CDR2 SYDVKM. This CDR3 region has 12 residues. The V end lost 3 bases, the J end lost 4 bases, and 6 bases lay between the germline ends.

The chain links TRBV5-4 to TRBJ2-7, with 10 positions matching TRBD2. The junction had 5 bases not matched to a gene; V was cut back by 4 bases and J by 1 base. The CDR3 has 15 amino acids. CDR1 and CDR2 (germline): SGHNT, YYREEE (reference sequence). The chain's CDR3 is CASSPGAGGSYEQYF. The CDR3 region has the DNA TGTGCCAGCAGCCCCGGAGCGGGAGGGTCCTACGAGCAGTACTTC.

The chain couples TRBV29-1 to TRBJ2-2; the match to TRBD2 covers 8 bases. Germline V gene data show CDR1 as SQVTM and CDR2 as ANQGSEA. With 7 bases clipped from V and 1 base from J, the junction kept 11 bases outside the gene matches. CDR3 length equals 16 residues. CDR3 protein: CSASILSGMNTGELFF. As DNA, the CDR3 is TGCAGCGCCTCTATTCTTAGCGGGATGAACACCGGGGAGCTGTTTTTT.

This clone appeared a few times. This chain connects TRBV6-1 to TRBJ1-2; D is possibly TRBD1 (5 bases). CDR1 MNHNS and CDR2 SASEGT come from the germline V gene. The CDR3 runs to 13 residues. The germline V and J ends were trimmed by 0 bases and 8 bases, with 10 bases remaining between them. In DNA, the CDR3 is TGTGCCAGCAGTGAAGCGCAGGGTCGGGGCTACACCTTC. Translated, it gives CASSEAQGRGYTF.

This clone was observed a single time. The chain carries TRBV5-1 and TRBJ2-2, with TRBD1 matching over 7 bases. Germline CDR1 reads SGHRS; CDR2 reads YFSETQ. The CDR3 runs 16 residues. Trimming removed 4 bases from V and 3 bases from J; junction bases left unmatched: 9. Here the CDR3 DNA reads TGCGCCAGCAGCCCGTCGACAGGGTCGGACACCGGGGAGCTGTTTTTT. As protein: CASSPSTGSDTGELFF.

The rearrangement uses TRBV6-1 and TRBJ2-5; D gene ambiguous. Trimming cost V 6 bases and J 1 base, with 15 bases left between them. This CDR3 region has 15 residues. Per the germline V gene, CDR1 is MNHNS and CDR2 is SASEGT. The CDR3 sequence: CASRVARRTQETQYF. CDR3 DNA sequence: TGTGCCAGCAGGGTAGCCCGTCGCACCCAAGAGACCCAGTACTTC.

This CDR3 is CASSLEPPGSSEAFF. In nucleotides, the CDR3 is TGTGCCAGCAGCTTAGAACCGCCGGGGAGCTCTGAAGCTTTCTTT. The chain recombines TRBV11-2 with TRBJ1-1, with unresolved D. Germline values: CDR1 SGHAT, CDR2 FQNNGV. Trimming took off 0 bases at V and 6 bases at J, with 14 bases between the two ends. CDR3 length: 15 amino acids.

The rearrangement uses TRBV18 and TRBJ2-7; 7 nucleotides agree with TRBD2. Germline V gives CDR1 KGHSH, CDR2 LQKENI. This CDR3 comprises 14 residues. The ends lost 8 bases at V and 1 base at J; junction bases unmatched: 8. CDR3 residues: CASTSGIASYEQYF. The CDR3 nucleotides are TGTGCCAGCACAAGCGGGATCGCGTCCTACGAGCAGTACTTC.

The chain uses TRBV6-5 and TRBJ1-2; D remains ambiguous. V was trimmed by 2 bases and J by 0 bases, leaving 10 bases between them. Looked up from germline, CDR1 is MNHEY and CDR2 is SVGAGI. CDR3 length: 15 residues. The CDR3 DNA reads as TGTGCCAGCAGTTACGCGGGCCAGGCTAACTATGGCTACACCTTC. Its protein product is CASSYAGQANYGYTF.